Shown below are 16 T cell receptor beta chains from a single sample sequenced in a study of metastatic and nonmetastatic thyroid tumors. There were no patients who had received any treatment before thyroid surgery. TCRdb re-called clones via MiXCR from the PCR reads. This sample has approximately 30,000 clones; 15% to 20% occur once, and the top ten carry 3% to 4%. Specimen: blood. Receptor source: a female donor with papillary thyroid cancer or a benign thyroid nodule (not recorded which). Some clones in this sample may be carry-over from other donors' samples.

This sequence joins TRBV4-2 and TRBJ2-3; 10 nucleotides agree with TRBD2. Germline CDR1 LGHNA, CDR2 YNFKEQ. CDR3 size: 20 residues. V lost 4 bases, J lost 2 bases, and 18 bases stayed unmatched. The CDR3 is CASSPDQREGPRSDTDTQYF. DNA for the CDR3: TGTGCCAGCAGCCCGGACCAGCGGGAGGGCCCCCGGTCTGACACAGATACGCAGTATTTT.

Points on this clone: This may be a read error: a much more frequent sequence differs by one nucleotide. The CDR3: CASRDRQEVDPYGYTF. The DNA for the CDR3 is TGTGCCAGCCGGGATCGACAGGAAGTGGATCCCTATGGCTACACCTTC. The rearrangement links TRBV5-8 to TRBJ1-2, with TRBD1 as a possible D gene (6 bases). The CDR3 has 16 residues. The germline CDR1 and CDR2 sequences are SGHTS and YDEGEE. V lost 7 bases, J lost 4 bases, and 23 bases lay in between.

CDR3 bases: TGCGCCAGCAGCTTAAGGGTGAACACTGAAGCTTTCTTT. Amino acids: CASSLRVNTEAFF. J is TRBJ1-1 and V is TRBV5-1; D is uncertain. The CDR3 totals 13 residues. In germline, CDR1 is SGHRS, CDR2 YFSETQ. V was pared by 2 bases and J by 0 bases, with 5 bases between.

The V gene is TRBV24-1, the J gene TRBJ2-7, with a possible D match to TRBD2 (5 bases). CDR3 length equals 13 residues. Trimming removed 4 bases at V and 5 bases at J, with 11 bases between. Per the germline V gene, CDR1 is KGHDR and CDR2 is SFDVKD. The CDR3 here is CATSEGSDDEQYF. DNA for the CDR3: TGTGCCACCAGTGAAGGGAGCGACGACGAGCAGTACTTC.

In this sample, this clone turned up many times. This chain connects TRBV30 to TRBJ1-1; tentatively, D is TRBD1 (5 bases). Germline V CDR1 and CDR2: GTSNPN, SVGIG (reference sequence). The CDR3 is made up of 13 amino acids. V lost 4 bases and J 6 bases, leaving 15 bases between the germline ends. Here the CDR3 reads CAWNRGAGAEAFF. CDR3 nucleotide sequence: TGTGCCTGGAATAGAGGGGCTGGAGCTGAAGCTTTCTTT.

This clone was counted between two and nine times. The CDR3 carries no conserved terminal phenylalanine or tryptophan, so it likely arises from a read error. The gene calls are TRBV28 and TRBJ2-1; D may be TRBD1 (7 bases). CDR3 size: 15 residues. V shed 5 bases and J shed 3 bases, with 14 bases lying between them. Germline values: CDR1 MDHEN, CDR2 SYDVKM. This CDR3 reads CASSPLQGGYNEQFL. The CDR3 DNA is TGTGCCAGCAGTCCCCTCCAGGGGGGCTACAATGAGCAGTTCCTC.

This clone is medium-sized within its sample. The gene calls are TRBV12-3 or TRBV12-4 and TRBJ2-7; TRBD1 aligns across 8 bases. V gave up 2 bases and J gave up 0 bases; unmatched junction bases: 3. There are 15 residues in the CDR3. CDR3 nucleotide sequence: TGTGCCAGCAGTTTAAGGGACAGGCCCTCCTACGAGCAGTACTTC. It translates to CASSLRDRPSYEQYF.

This chain uses TRBV20-1 with TRBJ2-7, with TRBD2 identical over 8 bases. CDR1 DFQATT and CDR2 SNEGSKA come from the germline V gene (reference sequence). The J segment lost 4 bases and the V segment lost 4 bases, leaving 9 bases of the junction unmatched. There are 14 residues in the CDR3. The CDR3 region has the DNA TGCAGTGCTATTTTAAGCGGGAGCCTTTACGAGCAGTACTTC. It is translated as CSAILSGSLYEQYF.

As regards this clone: A much larger clone lies a single base off, so this may be a read error. The chain uses TRBV5-4 and TRBJ2-7; maybe TRBD2 (6 bases). Germline CDR1 SGHNT, CDR2 YYREEE (reference sequence). The CDR3 sequence is 12 residues long. The CDR3 DNA sequence: TGTGCCAGCAGTGATGGGGGGAACGATCAGTACTTC. Translating it yields CASSDGGNDQYF.

This clone has at least ten counts. This chain links TRBV28 with TRBJ1-3; D is perhaps TRBD1 (6 bases). The CDR3 totals 14 residues. Deletions cut 1 base from V and 4 bases from J, with 8 bases between. CDR1 and CDR2 (germline): MDHEN, SYDVKM. The CDR3 loop reads CASSLLTGGNTIYF. In nucleotides, the CDR3 is TGTGCCAGCAGTTTATTGACAGGAGGAAACACCATATATTTT.

The V and J genes are TRBV12-3 or TRBV12-4 and TRBJ2-7, with no clear D. The CDR3 runs to 16 residues. V was clipped by 3 bases and J by 0 bases, with 15 bases between them. CDR3 region: CASSLDDALSSYEQYF. The CDR3, as DNA: TGTGCCAGCAGTTTGGATGACGCGCTTAGCTCCTACGAGCAGTACTTC.

The sample holds many counts of this clone. The chain carries TRBV15 and TRBJ1-1; D is possibly TRBD1 (5 bases). The V gene's germline CDR1 is LNHNV and CDR2 YYDKDF (reference sequence). This CDR3 is 15 amino acids long. Trimming pared 0 bases from V and 2 bases from J, leaving 10 bases between. The DNA for the CDR3 is TGTGCCACCAGCAGAGATCGGGGGAAAAACACTGAAGCTTTCTTT. It specifies CATSRDRGKNTEAFF.

This clone turned up a few times. The junction shows a germline mismatch at one end, possibly a read error. The gene calls are TRBV28 and TRBJ2-3; D is perhaps TRBD1 (6 bases). Germline assignment: CDR1 MDHEN and CDR2 SYDVKM. The CDR3 covers 15 residues. CDR3 amino acids: CASRLGGSFTDTQYF. The CDR3 coding sequence is TGTGCCAGCCGTTTAGGGGGATCTTTCACAGATACGCAGTATTTT.

The sample holds many counts of this clone. J is TRBJ2-3 and V is TRBV4-2; 11 bases agree with TRBD2. CDR1 is LGHNA, CDR2 YNFKEQ, per germline. Trimming cost V 4 bases and J 5 bases; bases outside gene matches: 8. The length of the CDR3 is 16 residues. CDR3 region: CASSPNLAGGRDTQYF. The CDR3 DNA reads as TGTGCCAGCAGCCCAAATCTAGCGGGAGGCAGAGATACGCAGTATTTT.

As for this clone: Germline is not matched at one junction end, which may reflect a read error. The genes are TRBV13 and TRBJ2-7; 9 positions agree with TRBD1. CDR1 and CDR2 (germline): PRHDT, FYEKMQ (reference sequence). This CDR3 is built from 14 residues. The CDR3, as DNA: TGTGCCAGCAGCCGCGGGACAGGGTACGACGATCAGTACTTC. It yields the protein CASSRGTGYDDQYF.

This clone was picked up a small number of times. A much larger clonotype is one base distant, so this may be a read error. V usage is TRBV19 and J usage is TRBJ2-5, with a possible D match to TRBD1 (5 bases). Trimming shortened V by 5 bases and J by 8 bases, and 15 bases separated the two germline ends. The CDR3 consists of 13 residues. Germline lookup yields CDR1 LNHDA and CDR2 SQIVND (reference sequence). DNA of the CDR3: TGTGCCAGTAGTCTCCTCGTAGGGGATACCCAGTACTTC. Its translation is CASSLLVGDTQYF.